Listed below are T cell receptor beta chains from one sample, sequenced in a study of T-cell reconstitution after alpha-beta-depleted transplantation in children. TCRdb itself ran the PCR reads through MiXCR, one entry per CDR3 protein. This sample carries 420,000 or so distinct CDR3 sequences, roughly a tenth of them seen once, and the ten largest clones take approximately 5%. Material: PBMCs from the stem cell graft donor, obtained from the stem cell graft. The receptor set was obtained from a human donor who donated a stem cell graft to a child with acute myeloid leukemia. Both conserved end residues are part of each CDR3. A D gene is named only where the DNA matches it firmly. Clone size is stated in some rows and not others, as once, few, many or a class when expanded.

v_call,j_call,clone_size,d_call,cdr3_nt,cdr3_aa
TRBV20-1,TRBJ2-2,few,NA,TGCAGTGCTAGAGATACAGAAAGGGACACCGGGGAGCTGTTTTTT,CSARDTERDTGELFF
TRBV10-3,TRBJ2-3,few,TRBD2,TGTGCCATCAGTGGACTAGCGTCAGATACGCAGTATTTT,CAISGLASDTQYF
TRBV15,TRBJ2-5,NA,NA,TGTGCCACCAGCCCAGGACCTGGGGTCCAAGAGACCCAGTACTTC,CATSPGPGVQETQYF
TRBV5-6,TRBJ2-7,many,NA,TGTGCCAGCAGCTTGGTGCAGGGGCGGCGGGAGCAGTACTTC,CASSLVQGRREQYF
TRBV21-1,TRBJ2-4,few,NA,TGTGCCAGCAGCGACCAAACAGGGCGTAAAAACATTCAGTACTTC,CASSDQTGRKNIQYF
TRBV29-1,TRBJ1-5,NA,TRBD1,TGCAGCGTCCAACAGGGGAAGGATCAGCCCCAGCATTTT,CSVQQGKDQPQHF
TRBV5-1,TRBJ2-6,few,NA,TGCGCCAGCAGCTTGGTGGGACCGAGCTCTGGGGCCAACGTCCTGACTTTC,CASSLVGPSSGANVLTF
TRBV4-2,TRBJ2-7,few,NA,TGTGCCAGCAGCCAAGATGGGGGAGCTAGTCACTACGAGCAGTACTTC,CASSQDGGASHYEQYF
TRBV7-2,TRBJ1-2,NA,TRBD1,TGTGCCAGCAGCGGGACAGGGGGGCAGGGCTATGGCTACACCTTC,CASSGTGGQGYGYTF
TRBV6-5,TRBJ1-1,NA,NA,TGTGCCAGCAGTTACGGCCCGGGGAACACTGAAGCTTTCTTT,CASSYGPGNTEAFF
TRBV5-1,TRBJ1-3,NA,NA,TGCGCCAGCGCAAAATCAGGGGCGCCCTCTGGAAACACCATATATTTT,CASAKSGAPSGNTIYF
TRBV29-1,TRBJ2-5,few,NA,TGCAGCGTTGGTGGCGGGCCCCAAGAGACCCAGTACTTC,CSVGGGPQETQYF
TRBV12-3/TRBV12-4,TRBJ1-2,many,TRBD1,TGTGCCAGCAGTATTGGGACAGCGAGGGACTATGGCTACACCTTC,CASSIGTARDYGYTF
TRBV10-3,TRBJ2-5,NA,TRBD1,TGTGCCGCACAGGGGCAAGAGACCCAGTACTTC,CAAQGQETQYF
TRBV20-1,TRBJ2-5,NA,NA,TGCAGTGCTAGGAACAGCCAGGGGGAGACCCAGTACTTC,CSARNSQGETQYF
TRBV5-1,TRBJ2-1,NA,TRBD2,TGCGCCAGCAGCTCGGGACTAGCGATGGCAAATGAGCAGTTCTTC,CASSSGLAMANEQFF
TRBV6-1,TRBJ2-6,NA,NA,TGTGCCAGCAGTGGTACTTCATCTGGGGCCAACGTCCTGACTTTC,CASSGTSSGANVLTF
TRBV7-2,TRBJ2-7,many,NA,TGTGCCAGCAGCTTAGTCGGACAGTCCCTCTCCGAGCAGTACTTC,CASSLVGQSLSEQYF
TRBV6-5,TRBJ2-5,many,NA,TGTGCCAGCAGTTGGGGCGAATATGCGAGGGAGACCCAGTACTTC,CASSWGEYARETQYF
TRBV5-6,TRBJ2-5,many,TRBD2,TGTGCCAGCAGCCGCGGCCAAGCGGGAGGGCAGTTGGAGACCCAGTACTTC,CASSRGQAGGQLETQYF
TRBV7-3,TRBJ2-6,NA,NA,TGTGCCAGCAGCTTGAATGGTAGAGCGGATAGCTCTGGGGCCAACGTCCTGACTTTC,CASSLNGRADSSGANVLTF
TRBV27,TRBJ2-1,few,TRBD2,TGTGCCAGCAGTCGAATAGCGGGAGGCAAGTACAATGAGCAGTTCTTC,CASSRIAGGKYNEQFF
TRBV18,TRBJ2-5,few,TRBD2,TGTGCCAGCTCACCCACTAGCGGGGGTCAGTACCAAGAGACCCAGTACTTC,CASSPTSGGQYQETQYF
TRBV3-1,TRBJ2-1,few,TRBD2,TGTGCCAGCAGCCAAGATGGGCTAGCGGACAATGAGCAGTTCTTC,CASSQDGLADNEQFF
TRBV10-3,TRBJ2-5,NA,NA,TGTGCCATCAGTACCTCAGGGGCCGGGACTTCCCTTGGTCAAGAGACCCAGTACTTC,CAISTSGAGTSLGQETQYF
TRBV29-1,TRBJ2-4,few,NA,TGCAGCGCTGGCTGGGGCGCCAAAAACATTCAGTACTTC,CSAGWGAKNIQYF
TRBV4-1,TRBJ2-3,NA,TRBD1,TGCGCCAGCAGCCCCGACAGGGTTGCAGATACGCAGTATTTT,CASSPDRVADTQYF
TRBV2,TRBJ2-7,NA,NA,TGTGCCAGCAGTGAAGCGGGGGGCCTTAACTACGAGCAGTACTTC,CASSEAGGLNYEQYF
TRBV5-1,TRBJ1-1,many,NA,TGTGCCAGCAGCCTGGGACGGCTGAACACTGAAGCTTTCTTT,CASSLGRLNTEAFF
TRBV15,TRBJ2-1,few,TRBD1,TGTGCCACCAGCAGAGGTGGGACAGGGGATTACAATGAGCAGTTCTTC,CATSRGGTGDYNEQFF
TRBV12-3/TRBV12-4,TRBJ2-3,few,TRBD2,TGTGCCAGCAGGAAGCGGGGGGGCCTGGGCACAGATACGCAGTATTTT,CASRKRGGLGTDTQYF
TRBV5-1,TRBJ2-3,many,NA,TGCGCCAGCAGGGGAAAGCTGGATACGCAGTATTTT,CASRGKLDTQYF
TRBV9,TRBJ2-5,NA,NA,TGTGCCAGCAGCTCCAGTGGAGGAACCGGAGAGACCCAGTACTTC,CASSSSGGTGETQYF
TRBV24-1,TRBJ1-2,NA,NA,TGTGCCACCAGTGATCCAATCCGCGGCTACACCTTC,CATSDPIRGYTF
TRBV7-9,TRBJ2-3,NA,NA,TGTGCCAGCAGAGGGGGGGCGCCAGATACGCAGTATTTT,CASRGGAPDTQYF
TRBV10-3,TRBJ2-6,few,NA,TGTGCCATCAGTGAACAGGGCTCTGGGGCCAACGTCCTGACTTTC,CAISEQGSGANVLTF
TRBV5-1,TRBJ2-2,NA,NA,TGCGCCAGCAGCTTGGATGTGAACACCGGGGAGCTGTTTTTT,CASSLDVNTGELFF
TRBV5-4,TRBJ1-1,many,NA,TGTGCCAGCAGCCCCCCGGACAGACGTCTGAACACTGAAGCTTTCTTT,CASSPPDRRLNTEAFF
TRBV9,TRBJ2-1,NA,TRBD2,TGTGCCAGCAGCGTAGACCCCTCTAGCGGGGTCGACAATGAGCAGTTCTTC,CASSVDPSSGVDNEQFF
TRBV20-1,TRBJ2-1,few,NA,TGCAGTGCTAGAGTTGCGGAAAATGAGCAGTTCTTC,CSARVAENEQFF
TRBV27,TRBJ2-5,few,NA,TGTGCCAGCGGATCTTGGGAGCAAGAGACCCAGTACTTC,CASGSWEQETQYF
TRBV6-1,TRBJ2-4,many,NA,TGTGCCAGCAGTGCTAGCCTGGGGACAACTCAGTACTTC,CASSASLGTTQYF